This T cell receptor (beta chain) was captured by sequencing in a study of blood T cell repertoires in COVID-19. V shed 10 bases and J 3 bases; nucleotides not matched to a gene: 6. The germline gives CDR1 LGHNA, CDR2 YNFKEQ. This CDR3 is built from 13 residues. TCRdb's table, derived via immunoSEQ multiplex PCR, lists solely in-frame clones and lacks some. The repertoire holds over 85,000 clones, with around 90% as singletons. The sequence came from a human donor with active COVID-19. The donor label of this sample is uncertain. The sequencing sample was made of peripheral blood. The chain recombines TRBV4-2 with TRBJ2-7, with 10 bases that match TRBD1. The CDR3 DNA follows: TGTGCCATCAAGGACAGGGGGAACTACGAGCAGTACTTC. This translates into CAIKDRGNYEQYF.